This T cell receptor beta chain emerged from a study of identical twins. The CDR3 length is 17 residues. Germline V gene lookup returns CDR1 MRHNA and CDR2 SNTAGT. Between the trimmed V and J ends, which lost 2 bases and 0 bases, there was a span of 17 bases. This clonotype was seen repeatedly, ten times or more. Template switching added a universal primer site, and cDNA bore unique molecular identifiers. TCRdb used MiXCR to reprocess the 5' RACE reads, holding one entry per CDR3 protein. The sample lists under 300,000 distinct CDR3 sequences, 6.5% to 9.5% seen once, with about 3% in the top ten. These sequences were also reported in another study, on yellow fever vaccine responses in identical twins.

The sequence was collected from a woman younger than 35 in good health. V and J are TRBV6-4 and TRBJ2-7, with D unclear. Sequencing was performed on CD8+ T cells sorted from blood. The DNA of the CDR3 is TGTGCCAGCAGTGACACCAGTGGGCGGAAGATCTCCTACGAGCAGTACTTC. Translating it yields CASSDTSGRKISYEQYF.